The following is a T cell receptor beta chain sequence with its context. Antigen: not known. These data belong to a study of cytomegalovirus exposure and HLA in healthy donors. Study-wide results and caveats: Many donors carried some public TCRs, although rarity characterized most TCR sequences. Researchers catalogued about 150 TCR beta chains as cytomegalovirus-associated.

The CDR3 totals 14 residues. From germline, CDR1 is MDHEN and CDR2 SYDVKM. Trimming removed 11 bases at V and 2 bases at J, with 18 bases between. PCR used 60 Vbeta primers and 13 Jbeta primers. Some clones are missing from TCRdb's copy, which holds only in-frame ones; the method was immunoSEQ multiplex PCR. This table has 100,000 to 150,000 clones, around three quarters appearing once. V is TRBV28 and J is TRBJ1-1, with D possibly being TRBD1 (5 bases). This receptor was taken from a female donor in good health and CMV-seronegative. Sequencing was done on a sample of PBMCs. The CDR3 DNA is TGTGCCGGACAAACGGGGGGGAAAAACACTGAAGCTTTCTTT. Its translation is CAGQTGGKNTEAFF.